A single sample is the source of the 19 T cell receptor beta chains below, sequenced in a study of identical twins. Each CDR3 protein is one row after TCRdb ran MiXCR on the 5' RACE reads. Of 200,000 to 250,000 distinct CDR3 sequences in the sample, 6.5% were seen once. This same sample was also part of a study on T cells expressing NK-cell markers.

The sequenced material came from CD8+ T cells sorted from blood. The receptors stem from a woman aged 18-35 years in good health.

This clonotype is medium-sized (0.01 to 0.1%). V usage is TRBV7-9 and J usage is TRBJ2-2, with 9 positions matching TRBD1. CDR1 SEHNR and CDR2 FQNEAQ come from the germline V gene (reference sequence). V shed 4 bases and J 3 bases; nucleotides not matched to a gene: 6. The CDR3 length is 16 residues. CDR3 nucleotide sequence: TGTGCCAGCAGCTCCCACAGGGGGCCGGACACCGGGGAGCTGTTTTTT. Protein: CASSSHRGPDTGELFF.

The V call is TRBV29-1, the J call TRBJ2-7; TRBD2 matches 7 bases. Trimming at V came to 7 bases and at J to 4 bases, leaving 7 bases not matched to a gene. The length of the CDR3 is 12 residues. Germline CDR1 and CDR2: SQVTM and ANQGSEA. CDR3 sequence: CSAGQAGYEQYF. DNA for the CDR3: TGCAGCGCGGGGCAAGCGGGGTACGAGCAGTACTTC.

This clonotype appeared many times. The rearrangement joins TRBV11-2 to TRBJ2-7, with 10 bases identical to TRBD2. The CDR3 length is 15 residues. Germline V gene data show CDR1 as SGHAT and CDR2 as FQNNGV. The trim removed 5 bases at V and 4 bases at J, leaving 8 bases unmatched. The CDR3 loop reads CASSRAGGPSYEQYF. The CDR3 DNA follows: TGTGCCAGCAGCCGAGCGGGAGGGCCTTCTTACGAGCAGTACTTC. Complete variable domain (other parts from reference TRBV11-2 and TRBJ2-7): EAGVAQSPRYKIIEKRQSVAFWCNPISGHATLYWYQQILGQGPKLLIQFQNNGVVDDSQLPKDRFSAERLKGVDSTLKIQPAKLEDSAVYLCASSRAGGPSYEQYFGPGTRLTVT.

The sample holds a few counts of this clonotype. The rearrangement joins TRBV6-6 to TRBJ1-1; D unclear. V lost 8 bases and J lost 0, with 7 bases in between. The germline CDR1 and CDR2 sequences are MNHNY and SVGAGI (reference sequence). The CDR3 has 12 amino acids. The CDR3 protein is CASLGMNTEAFF. The CDR3 DNA is TGTGCCAGCCTGGGGATGAACACTGAAGCTTTCTTT.

The chain links TRBV5-1 to TRBJ2-7, with D possibly being TRBD2 (6 bases). Germline CDR1 reads SGHRS; CDR2 reads YFSETQ. This CDR3 has 16 residues. V was pared by 3 bases and J by 5 bases, with 21 bases between. CDR3 nucleotide sequence: TGCGCCAGCAGCTGGCGGGGCCCATCGGTCTACCACGAGCAGTACTTC. As protein: CASSWRGPSVYHEQYF.

In this sample, this clonotype turned up many times. This chain connects TRBV7-2 to TRBJ2-5; TRBD2 might be the D (5 bases). The CDR3 runs to 13 residues. From germline, CDR1 is SGHTA and CDR2 FQGNSA. The V gene lost 2 bases and the J gene lost 7 bases, with 11 bases spanning the gap. Here the CDR3 DNA reads TGTGCCAGCAGCTTAACGGGGAGCTGGACCCAGTACTTC. As protein: CASSLTGSWTQYF.

In its sample, this clonotype was seen many times. The rearrangement uses TRBV7-9 and TRBJ2-7; D gene unclear. Trimming took off 3 bases at V and 2 bases at J, with 11 bases between the two ends. Germline V lookup: CDR1 SEHNR, CDR2 FQNEAQ (reference sequence). This CDR3 is built from 14 residues. The CDR3 reads CASSFSESTYEQYF. The CDR3 DNA sequence: TGTGCCAGCAGCTTTTCAGAGAGCACCTACGAGCAGTACTTC.

This clonotype was detected ten times or more. CDR3 nucleotides: TGTGCCAGCAGTTTCTCGGCGGTTACCTACGAGCAGTACTTC. Translated, it gives CASSFSAVTYEQYF. V and J are TRBV12-3 or TRBV12-4 and TRBJ2-7; D is undetermined. V gave up 3 bases and J gave up 2 bases, with 11 bases separating them. There are 14 residues in the CDR3.

About this clonotype itself: Given a much more abundant clone one base away, this may be a read error. The chain recombines TRBV9 with TRBJ1-6; D is ambiguous. Germline CDR1 and CDR2: SGDLS and YYNGEE. CDR3 length equals 13 residues. The CDR3 reads CASSALGWSPLRF. CDR3 nucleotide sequence: TGTGCCAGCAGCGCCTTGGGTTGGTCACCCCTCCGCTTT.

This clonotype was seen at least ten times. The chain is built from TRBV20-1 and TRBJ2-3; D not certain. The CDR3 has 13 amino acids. Germline CDR1 and CDR2: DFQATT and SNEGSKA (reference sequence). The CDR3 nucleotides are TGCAGGGCCGGGCCCCCAGAAACAGATACGCAGTATTTT. Protein sequence: CRAGPPETDTQYF.

The J gene is TRBJ2-3, the V gene TRBV9; 7 bases match TRBD2. Germline V lookup: CDR1 SGDLS, CDR2 YYNGEE. Germline trimming cut 0 bases from V and 6 bases from J; bases unmatched to any gene: 7. The CDR3 is made up of 15 amino acids. CDR3 coding DNA: TGTGCCAGCAGCGTAGAGGCGGGAGTGAAGGATACGCAGTATTTT. Translating gives CASSVEAGVKDTQYF.

This chain joins TRBV7-2 and TRBJ2-1, with D perhaps matching TRBD1 (5 bases). This CDR3 region has 11 residues. In germline, CDR1 is SGHTA, CDR2 FQGNSA. Trimming left V 4 bases short and J 10 bases short, with 8 bases between. The CDR3 loop is CASSSTAEQFF. The DNA for the CDR3 is TGTGCCAGCAGCTCGACAGCCGAGCAGTTCTTC.

The V call is TRBV5-1, the J call TRBJ1-2, with D unclear. The CDR3 spans 12 residues. V shed 4 bases and J shed 6 bases, with 10 bases lying between them. CDR1 and CDR2 (germline): SGHRS, YFSETQ. CDR3 nucleotides: TGCGCCAGCAGCCGGGATCACGATGGCTACACCTTC. Its protein is CASSRDHDGYTF.

This clonotype was seen only a few times. V gene TRBV24-1 combines with J gene TRBJ1-2, with D perhaps matching TRBD1 (6 bases). The V gene's germline CDR1 is KGHDR and CDR2 SFDVKD. V gave up 4 bases and J gave up 3 bases, with 29 bases separating them. The CDR3 is 20 amino acids. The CDR3 DNA sequence: TGTGCCACCAGTGACCGATCGGACAGCACGAATTCAAGAGGGCACTATGGCTACACCTTC. Its translation is CATSDRSDSTNSRGHYGYTF.

The chain joins TRBV6-2 or TRBV6-3 to TRBJ2-7, with D hard to call. CDR1 MNHEY and CDR2 SVGEGT come from the germline V gene. V was trimmed by 0 bases and J by 4 bases, leaving 4 bases between them. The CDR3 is 12 amino acids. The CDR3, as DNA: TGTGCCAGCAGTTACTCCCCGTACGAGCAGTACTTC. It encodes CASSYSPYEQYF.

The sample holds many counts of this clonotype. This chain connects TRBV3-1 to TRBJ1-1; D unclear. Trimming removed 1 base from V and 0 bases from J, with 9 bases in between. This CDR3 contains 15 residues. CDR1 is LGHDT and CDR2 is YNNKEL in the germline V gene (reference sequence). The CDR3 protein is CASSQGRLLNTEAFF. The CDR3 DNA reads TGTGCCAGCAGCCAAGGTAGGTTGCTGAACACTGAAGCTTTCTTT.

This clonotype was found many times. This rearrangement joins TRBV12-3 or TRBV12-4 to TRBJ2-5; D might be TRBD1 or TRBD2, each matching 5 bases. V lost 4 bases and J lost 4, with 19 bases in between. The CDR3 spans 16 residues. Written as DNA, the CDR3 is TGTGCCAGCAGTTCGATAATGGGGAATGGGGGAGAGACCCAGTACTTC. This codes for CASSSIMGNGGETQYF.

This clonotype occurred many times. This chain links TRBV11-2 with TRBJ1-3, with D possibly TRBD1 on 5 matching bases. The V and J ends lost 5 bases and 0 bases respectively, with 20 bases between them. This CDR3 is built from 18 residues. Germline assignment: CDR1 SGHAT and CDR2 FQNNGV. The CDR3 DNA is TGTGCCAGCAGCCTGTCCTTCGGGACGACTTTCTCTGGAAACACCATATATTTT. Residues: CASSLSFGTTFSGNTIYF. The full variable domain, its missing parts supplied by reference TRBV11-2 and TRBJ1-3, is EAGVAQSPRYKIIEKRQSVAFWCNPISGHATLYWYQQILGQGPKLLIQFQNNGVVDDSQLPKDRFSAERLKGVDSTLKIQPAKLEDSAVYLCASSLSFGTTFSGNTIYFGEGSWLTVV.

This clonotype was detected only a few times. The chain uses TRBV27 and TRBJ2-1, with 11 bases identical to TRBD2. V was clipped by 6 bases and J by 6 bases; unmatched bases: 4. The germline V gene encodes CDR1 MNHEY and CDR2 SMNVEV (reference sequence). The CDR3 is 14 amino acids. CDR3 DNA sequence: TGTGCCAGCAGGACTAGCGGGATAGGCAATGAGCAGTTCTTC. It encodes CASRTSGIGNEQFF.